Here is one T cell receptor beta chain with its context. V shed 0 bases and J shed 7 bases, with 7 bases lying between them. There are 13 residues in the CDR3. Germline V gene sequence: CDR1 LGHNA, CDR2 YSLEER. The data were obtained in a study of identical twins. TCRdb used MiXCR to reprocess the 5' RACE reads, holding one entry per CDR3 protein. The sample records hundreds of thousands of distinct CDR3 sequences, around 6% being singletons. The clonotype was recovered from a young man in good health. This rearrangement joins TRBV4-3 to TRBJ1-5; D remains unclear. Sequencing input: naive T cells sorted from blood. CDR3 DNA: TGCGCCAGCAGCCAAGACGCTAACCAGCCCCAGCATTTT. The encoded protein is CASSQDANQPQHF.